This is a list of T cell receptor beta chains from one sample in a study of T cell repertoires in cytomegalovirus infection. Via MiXCR, TCRdb re-called the reads, giving one row per CDR3 protein. In the table there are some 300,000 distinct CDR3 sequences, approximately 13% of which are singletons. Sequencing was done on a sample of PBMCs. The receptors were sampled from a human donor in good health (CMV status not recorded). Some clones in this sample may be carry-over from other donors' samples. The CDR3 runs from the conserved cysteine through the conserved F or W. Each record gives: D gene, clone size, J gene, CDR3 length, V gene, CDR3 protein, CDR3 DNA. The D gene is left open where the match is weak. Some rows have no size entry. The others give once, few or many, or a class for an expanded clone.

-,-,TRBJ2-7,15,TRBV27,CASSLASGFGNEQYF,TGTGCCAGCAGTTTAGCGTCTGGTTTCGGAAACGAGCAGTACTTC
TRBD2,-,TRBJ2-5,13,TRBV29-1,CSGGGVDQETQYF,TGCAGCGGGGGGGGGGTGGACCAAGAGACCCAGTACTTC
-,once,TRBJ1-1,12,TRBV11-2,CASSLYEGKAFF,TGTGCCAGCAGCTTATATGAGGGGAAGGCTTTCTTT
-,many,TRBJ2-5,16,TRBV12-5,CASGLGDTSRRETQYF,TGTGCTAGTGGTTTGGGCGACACTTCGAGGCGAGAGACCCAGTACTTC
-,-,TRBJ2-3,14,TRBV5-1,CASSLVPSTDTQYF,TGCGCCAGCAGCTTGGTTCCCAGCACAGATACGCAGTATTTT
-,few,TRBJ1-5,15,TRBV19,CASTAQDRFYQPQHF,TGTGCCAGTACTGCCCAGGACCGGTTTTATCAGCCCCAGCATTTT
-,many,TRBJ1-1,14,TRBV6-2/TRBV6-3,CASSYRVRSTEAFF,TGTGCCAGCAGTTACAGGGTCCGTTCCACTGAAGCTTTCTTT
-,few,TRBJ2-2,17,TRBV5-5,CASSLERRGRNTGELFF,TGTGCCAGCAGCTTGGAACGGAGGGGGCGGAACACCGGGGAGCTGTTTTTT
TRBD2,few,TRBJ2-1,14,TRBV20-1,CSARTSGDYNEQFF,TGCAGTGCTAGGACTAGCGGGGACTACAATGAGCAGTTCTTC
-,few,TRBJ2-2,16,TRBV20-1,CSARDLNRLGDWELFF,TGCAGTGCTAGAGATCTGAACAGGCTCGGGGACTGGGAGCTGTTTTTT
-,few,TRBJ1-6,15,TRBV4-2,CASSQDPDTSRALHF,TGTGCCAGCAGCCAAGATCCGGACACCAGCCGCGCCCTCCACTTT
-,few,TRBJ1-6,14,TRBV15,CATSPQGLNSPLHF,TGTGCCACCAGCCCCCAGGGGCTAAATTCACCCCTCCACTTT
TRBD2,many,TRBJ2-7,18,TRBV28,CASSFSGTSGRARYEQYF,TGTGCCAGCAGTTTTTCCGGGACTAGCGGGAGGGCTCGGTACGAGCAGTACTTC
-,-,TRBJ2-7,14,TRBV5-4,CASSLDAGAYEQYF,TGTGCCAGCAGCTTGGATGCAGGGGCCTACGAGCAGTACTTC
TRBD1,many,TRBJ2-5,17,TRBV19,CASRRDRGNWGQETQYF,TGTGCCAGTAGACGGGACAGGGGGAATTGGGGACAAGAGACCCAGTACTTC
-,-,TRBJ2-1,12,TRBV7-3,CASSFIVDKEFF,TGTGCCAGCAGCTTTATCGTAGATAAGGAGTTCTTC
-,many,TRBJ1-2,13,TRBV6-2/TRBV6-3,CASSQPGDYGYTF,TGTGCCAGCAGTCAACCCGGAGACTATGGCTACACCTTC
TRBD2,many,TRBJ2-7,13,TRBV7-2,CASSTSGAYEQYF,TGTGCCAGCAGCACTAGCGGGGCCTACGAGCAGTACTTC
-,many,TRBJ1-3,16,TRBV7-2,CASSRDITNSGNTIYF,TGTGCCAGCAGCAGGGACATAACGAATTCAGGAAACACCATATATTTT
-,many,TRBJ1-1,15,TRBV12-5,CASWEGSYMNTEAFF,TGTGCTAGTTGGGAAGGGAGTTACATGAACACTGAAGCTTTCTTT
TRBD1,many,TRBJ1-5,13,TRBV12-3/TRBV12-4,CASSQGGPFPQHF,TGTGCCAGCAGTCAGGGGGGGCCGTTTCCCCAGCATTTT
-,few,TRBJ2-1,14,TRBV4-1,CASSQRLVSGEQFF,TGCGCCAGCAGCCAGCGGCTAGTCAGCGGTGAGCAGTTCTTC
TRBD2,few,TRBJ2-1,16,TRBV6-5,CASSIIAGPGLDEQFF,TGTGCCAGCAGTATCATAGCGGGGCCTGGGTTAGATGAGCAGTTCTTC
-,many,TRBJ2-1,14,TRBV7-9,CASSSRSAVNEQFF,TGTGCCAGCAGCAGCCGATCAGCGGTCAATGAGCAGTTCTTC
TRBD2,many,TRBJ2-3,15,TRBV7-2,CASSWSGSGTDTQYF,TGTGCCAGCAGCTGGAGCGGGAGTGGCACAGATACGCAGTATTTT
TRBD1,many,TRBJ1-5,15,TRBV6-1,CASRRTGDGNQPQHF,TGTGCCAGCAGACGGACAGGGGATGGAAATCAGCCCCAGCATTTT
TRBD2,many,TRBJ2-1,14,TRBV6-4,CASSLAGETNEQFF,TGTGCCAGCTCACTGGCGGGAGAGACAAATGAGCAGTTCTTC
TRBD1,-,TRBJ2-2,15,TRBV11-2,CASSFQGANTGELFF,TGTGCCAGCAGTTTCCAGGGGGCCAACACCGGGGAGCTGTTTTTT
-,-,TRBJ1-2,14,TRBV6-4,CASRSTTVSYGYTF,TGTGCCAGCAGATCAACAACAGTGTCTTATGGCTACACCTTC
-,many,TRBJ2-2,14,TRBV19,CASHSLTNTGELFF,TGTGCCAGTCACTCCCTAACGAACACCGGGGAGCTGTTTTTT
-,few,TRBJ2-5,16,TRBV12-3/TRBV12-4,CASTLLTGTHQETQYF,TGTGCCAGCACCCTTCTCACCGGGACCCATCAAGAGACCCAGTACTTC
TRBD1,few,TRBJ1-5,14,TRBV2,CASQGGLGNQPQHF,TGTGCCAGCCAGGGGGGGTTGGGCAATCAGCCCCAGCATTTT
-,-,TRBJ1-4,14,TRBV4-1,CASSRGEVDEKLFF,TGCGCCAGCAGCCGCGGGGAGGTAGATGAAAAACTGTTTTTT
TRBD2,-,TRBJ2-3,16,TRBV10-3,CAISPGLAGGSDTQYF,TGTGCCATCAGCCCGGGATTAGCGGGGGGGTCAGATACGCAGTATTTT
-,-,TRBJ1-1,15,TRBV28,CASSLIAGMNTEAFF,TGTGCCAGCAGTTTAATAGCAGGGATGAACACTGAAGCTTTCTTT
-,many,TRBJ2-5,16,TRBV12-5,CASAEGRGINGETQYF,TGTGCTAGTGCCGAGGGGCGGGGCATTAATGGAGAGACCCAGTACTTC
-,-,TRBJ2-7,13,TRBV14,CASSQVGTYEQYF,TGTGCCAGCAGCCAAGTGGGGACTTACGAGCAGTACTTC
-,few,TRBJ1-2,14,TRBV19,CASTHLGSNYGYTF,TGTGCCAGTACCCATCTTGGGTCTAACTATGGCTACACCTTC
-,few,TRBJ2-2,15,TRBV3-1,CASSQVADFTGELFF,TGTGCCAGCAGCCAAGTTGCGGACTTCACCGGGGAGCTGTTTTTT
-,-,TRBJ2-7,13,TRBV5-1,CASSAQLADEQYF,TGCGCCAGCAGCGCCCAGCTGGCGGACGAGCAGTACTTC
TRBD1,many,TRBJ1-1,14,TRBV12-3/TRBV12-4,CASSSVDRGTEAFF,TGTGCCAGCAGTTCCGTGGACAGGGGGACTGAAGCTTTCTTT
-,-,TRBJ1-2,15,TRBV6-2/TRBV6-3,CASRTLGVGNKGYTF,TGTGCCAGCAGGACTTTAGGAGTGGGCAATAAAGGCTACACCTTC
-,many,TRBJ1-1,15,TRBV11-2,CASSPTQGMNTEAFF,TGTGCCAGCAGCCCAACACAGGGAATGAACACTGAAGCTTTCTTT
TRBD2,-,TRBJ2-7,15,TRBV9,CASSSSGGFSYEQYF,TGTGCCAGCAGCTCGTCGGGGGGATTCTCCTACGAGCAGTACTTC
-,many,TRBJ2-2,15,TRBV7-2,CASSLPQGNTGELFF,TGTGCCAGCAGCTTACCACAGGGTAACACCGGGGAGCTGTTTTTT
TRBD2,many,TRBJ2-3,15,TRBV6-1,CASSDIGGGTDTQYF,TGTGCCAGCAGTGACATCGGGGGGGGGACAGATACGCAGTATTTT
TRBD1,many,TRBJ1-6,14,TRBV4-1,CASSYDRGDSPLHF,TGCGCCAGCAGCTACGACAGGGGTGATTCACCCCTCCACTTT
TRBD1,-,TRBJ1-2,15,TRBV29-1,CSVVPQPGQIYGYTF,TGCAGCGTTGTCCCTCAACCGGGACAGATATATGGCTACACCTTC
-,-,TRBJ2-1,13,TRBV7-9,CASSHPRNNEQFF,TGTGCCAGCAGTCACCCAAGAAACAATGAGCAGTTCTTC
TRBD1,many,TRBJ2-5,15,TRBV29-1,CSAEGQGNFQETQYF,TGCAGCGCCGAAGGACAGGGGAACTTCCAAGAGACCCAGTACTTC
TRBD2,many,TRBJ2-1,18,TRBV7-9,CASSPNSRLAGPYNEQFF,TGTGCCAGCAGCCCCAACTCCCGCCTAGCGGGCCCCTACAATGAGCAGTTCTTC